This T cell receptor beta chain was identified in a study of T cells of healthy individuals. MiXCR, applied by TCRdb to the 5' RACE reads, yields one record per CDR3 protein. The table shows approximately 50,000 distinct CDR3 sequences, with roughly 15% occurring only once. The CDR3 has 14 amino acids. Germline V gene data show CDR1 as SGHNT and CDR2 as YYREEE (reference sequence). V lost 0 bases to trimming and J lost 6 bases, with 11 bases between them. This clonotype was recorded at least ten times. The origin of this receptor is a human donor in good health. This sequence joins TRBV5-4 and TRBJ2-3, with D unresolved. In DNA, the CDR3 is TGTGCCAGCAGCTTGGGCCGACATGGGGATACGCAGTATTTT. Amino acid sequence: CASSLGRHGDTQYF.